This passage covers 23 T cell receptor beta chains from one sample sequenced in a study of cytomegalovirus exposure and HLA in healthy donors. Primers: 60 Vbeta forward and 13 Jbeta reverse. TCRdb keeps only in-frame clones here, not all; method: immunoSEQ multiplex PCR. The repertoire holds approximately 88,000 clones, under 85% seen once, with roughly 7.3% in the top ten. The sequenced sample was PBMCs. The receptors derive from a man aged 50 or older in good health and CMV-seropositive.

This clone showed up just once. V usage is TRBV19 and J usage is TRBJ1-6; 11 positions match TRBD1. CDR1 is LNHDA and CDR2 is SQIVND in the germline V gene (reference sequence). V lost 1 base and J lost 9; bases outside the gene matches: 2. The CDR3 runs 15 residues. DNA of the CDR3: TGTGCCAGTAGTATAGGGACAGGGGGCCCTTCACCCCTCCACTTT. It specifies CASSIGTGGPSPLHF.

V and J are TRBV6-1 and TRBJ1-2, with TRBD1 matching 9 bases. Trimming cost V 3 bases and J 4 bases; bases outside gene matches: 9. This CDR3 is built from 16 residues. CDR1 and CDR2 (germline): MNHNS, SASEGT. The CDR3 sequence: CASSEAGTGLPYGYTF. The CDR3 DNA reads as TGTGCCAGCAGTGAGGCTGGGACAGGGCTTCCCTATGGCTACACCTTC.

The chain has TRBV6-1 and TRBJ1-5; D not resolved. The CDR3 covers 11 residues. With 8 bases removed from V and 6 bases from J, the gap between germline ends came to 8 bases. Germline V CDR1 and CDR2: MNHNS, SASEGT. The CDR3 here is CASSLTQPQHF. CDR3 DNA: TGTGCCAGCTCCCTAACTCAGCCCCAGCATTTT.

The V and J genes are TRBV5-1 and TRBJ2-3; D remains unclear. Per germline, CDR1 SGHRS and CDR2 YFSETQ. V was cut by 1 base and J by 0 bases, with 9 bases left in between. The CDR3 runs 15 residues. The CDR3 region is CASSLYLASTDTQYF. In nucleotides, the CDR3 is TGCGCCAGCAGCTTGTATTTGGCTAGCACAGATACGCAGTATTTT.

The chain links TRBV5-4 to TRBJ2-2, with 8 bases aligning to TRBD1. The CDR3 has 17 amino acids. Germline-derived CDR1 and CDR2 are SGHNT and YYREEE (reference sequence). With 3 bases clipped from V and 6 bases from J, the junction kept 13 bases outside the gene matches. CDR3 nucleotides: TGTGCCAGCAGCTATCTCACTGGACAGGGCTCTTCCGGGGAGCTGTTTTTT. The encoded protein is CASSYLTGQGSSGELFF.

The genes are TRBV10-3 and TRBJ2-2; 8 nucleotides agree with TRBD1. The J segment lost 7 bases and the V segment lost 10 bases, leaving 5 bases of the junction unmatched. The V gene's germline CDR1 is ENHRY and CDR2 SYGVKD. The CDR3 consists of 12 residues. The CDR3 loop is CATVTGVGELFF. The DNA for the CDR3 is TGTGCCACAGTGACAGGGGTCGGGGAGCTGTTTTTT.

The chain employs TRBV9 and TRBJ2-3; D is perhaps TRBD1 (5 bases). This CDR3 comprises 13 residues. From germline, CDR1 is SGDLS and CDR2 YYNGEE. Between the trimmed V and J ends, which lost 0 bases and 8 bases, there was a span of 10 bases. The CDR3, as DNA: TGTGCCAGCAGCGTAGATCCTGGGGCTACGCAGTATTTT. Its protein is CASSVDPGATQYF.

V is TRBV11-3 and J is TRBJ2-1, with D possibly TRBD2 on 6 matching bases. The CDR3 contains 16 residues. CDR1 SGHNT and CDR2 YENEEA come from the germline V gene. V was clipped by 5 bases and J by 0 bases, with 14 bases between them. For the CDR3, the DNA is TGTGCCAGCAGCGGGAGGACTTCGAGCTCCTACAATGAGCAGTTCTTC. This gives the protein CASSGRTSSSYNEQFF.

The rearrangement links TRBV27 to TRBJ2-7; TRBD1 matches at 11 bases. The CDR3 runs to 18 residues. Germline V lookup: CDR1 MNHEY, CDR2 SMNVEV (reference sequence). The trim removed 8 bases at V and 5 bases at J, leaving 20 bases unmatched. The CDR3 bases are TGTGCCAGCGCCCCTCGCCCCTACCCCGGGACAGGGGGGGACGAGCAGTACTTC. Encoded protein: CASAPRPYPGTGGDEQYF.

This clone has more than one count but fewer than ten. The rearrangement uses TRBV6-4 and TRBJ2-7; D is unresolved. The V gene lost 8 bases and the J gene lost 1 base, with 12 bases spanning the gap. This CDR3 comprises 13 residues. Germline CDR1 and CDR2: MRHNA and SNTAGT. CDR3 in amino acids: CASLKTPSYEQYF. CDR3 sequence (DNA): TGTGCCAGCCTTAAGACTCCGTCCTACGAGCAGTACTTC.

V is TRBV4-1 and J is TRBJ1-2, with D uncertain. V gave up 0 bases and J gave up 0 bases, with 8 bases separating them. CDR3 length: 15 amino acids. From germline, CDR1 is MGHRA and CDR2 YSYEKL. CDR3 nucleotides: TGCGCCAGCAGCCAAGATCCGAGTACTAACTATGGCTACACCTTC. Residues: CASSQDPSTNYGYTF.

This clone was seen only once. The chain links TRBV10-3 to TRBJ2-3, with 9 bases lining up with TRBD2. The CDR3 sequence is 16 residues long. V gave up 0 bases and J gave up 5 bases; unmatched junction bases: 6. From germline, CDR1 is ENHRY and CDR2 SYGVKD. CDR3 DNA sequence: TGTGCCATCAGTGAGTCTAGCGGGAGAAAGGGAGATACGCAGTATTTT. Amino acids: CAISESSGRKGDTQYF.

This chain joins TRBV28 and TRBJ1-1; no definite D call. V gave up 5 bases and J gave up 5 bases, with 15 bases separating them. The germline V gene has CDR1 MDHEN and CDR2 SYDVKM. The length of the CDR3 is 14 residues. CDR3 residues: CASSLRTRGTEAFF. In DNA, the CDR3 is TGTGCCAGCAGTCTAAGGACTCGGGGAACTGAAGCTTTCTTT.

The chain has TRBV28 and TRBJ2-3; tentatively, D is TRBD2 (5 bases). This CDR3 contains 14 residues. Germline lookup yields CDR1 MDHEN and CDR2 SYDVKM. The V gene lost 5 bases and the J gene lost 1 base, with 10 bases spanning the gap. For the CDR3, the DNA is TGTGCCAGCAGTCCTCTAGCACGCACAGATACGCAGTATTTT. Translating gives CASSPLARTDTQYF.

This chain uses TRBV5-1 with TRBJ1-6, with D tentatively TRBD1 (6 bases). The CDR3 totals 12 residues. V shed 0 bases and J shed 11 bases, with 6 bases lying between them. Germline V gene data show CDR1 as SGHRS and CDR2 as YFSETQ. The DNA for the CDR3 is TGCGCCAGCAGCTTGGCAGGGGCACCCCTCCACTTT. Its protein is CASSLAGAPLHF.

This chain uses TRBV9 with TRBJ2-3; TRBD1 might be the D (5 bases). In germline, CDR1 is SGDLS, CDR2 YYNGEE. The CDR3 is 15 residues long. V was pared by 0 bases and J by 2 bases, with 10 bases between. CDR3 region: CASSVEWGSTDTQYF. The CDR3 region has the DNA TGTGCCAGCAGCGTAGAGTGGGGCTCCACAGATACGCAGTATTTT.

The table lists this clone with a count of one. V usage is TRBV27 and J usage is TRBJ2-7; 7 positions match TRBD1. The J segment lost 4 bases and the V segment lost 6 bases, leaving 12 bases of the junction unmatched. From germline, CDR1 is MNHEY and CDR2 SMNVEV (reference sequence). The CDR3 extends over 15 amino acids. The CDR3 sequence: CASRPEGTVNYEQYF. The DNA for the CDR3 is TGTGCCAGCAGGCCAGAAGGGACAGTGAATTACGAGCAGTACTTC.

This chain connects TRBV27 to TRBJ2-5; 9 bases are a match to TRBD2. The CDR3 is 13 amino acids. Germline CDR1 is MNHEY and CDR2 is SMNVEV (reference sequence). Unmatched junction bases numbered 5, after V lost 8 bases and J lost 4 bases. CDR3 region: CASRGLAGETQYF. The CDR3 DNA reads as TGTGCCAGCCGGGGACTAGCCGGAGAGACCCAGTACTTC.

The rearrangement uses TRBV7-9 and TRBJ1-5, with D possibly being TRBD1 (5 bases). CDR3 length: 15 amino acids. V gave up 4 bases and J gave up 2 bases, with 12 bases separating them. Germline V gene lookup returns CDR1 SEHNR and CDR2 FQNEAQ (reference sequence). The CDR3 protein is CASSSLGGGNQPQHF. The CDR3 bases are TGTGCCAGCAGCTCCCTGGGAGGGGGCAATCAGCCCCAGCATTTT.

The chain couples TRBV5-1 to TRBJ2-1, with 7 nucleotides matching TRBD2. There are 13 residues in the CDR3. With V trimmed by 5 bases and J by 2 bases, 1 base remained unmatched. CDR1 and CDR2 from the germline V gene are SGHRS and YFSETQ. The CDR3 loop reads CASRAGAYNEQFF. The CDR3 DNA reads TGCGCCAGCAGGGCGGGGGCCTACAATGAGCAGTTCTTC.

The chain is built from TRBV10-3 and TRBJ1-2, with 8 nucleotides matching TRBD1. Losses at the gene ends were 6 bases for V and 7 bases for J; bases not matched to a gene: 7. The V gene's germline CDR1 is ENHRY and CDR2 SYGVKD. The CDR3 has 13 residues. CDR3: CAISPDRGGGYTF. In nucleotides, the CDR3 is TGTGCCATCAGCCCCGACAGGGGAGGTGGCTACACCTTC.

The J gene is TRBJ2-5, the V gene TRBV18; D uncertain. V was shortened by 0 bases and J by 0 bases, with 5 bases between the two germline ends. Germline values: CDR1 KGHSH, CDR2 LQKENI. This CDR3 region has 14 residues. The CDR3 sequence is CASSPPGHQETQYF. CDR3 coding DNA: TGTGCCAGCTCACCACCGGGCCACCAAGAGACCCAGTACTTC.

V is TRBV19 and J is TRBJ1-2; 7 bases are a match to TRBD1. Germline V gives CDR1 LNHDA, CDR2 SQIVND (reference sequence). Unmatched junction bases numbered 21, after V lost 9 bases and J lost 8 bases. This CDR3 region has 16 residues. The chain's CDR3 is CASRDPTGNLYEGYTF. CDR3 nucleotide sequence: TGTGCCAGCAGAGACCCGACAGGGAACCTTTATGAAGGCTACACCTTC.